This TCR beta chain comes out of a study of T cell responses to AZD1222 COVID-19 vaccine. Measured with immunoSEQ multiplex PCR; TCRdb has only the in-frame clones, and not every one. Counted here are around 120,000 clones, 90% occurring once; the ten biggest clones make up 7.2%. The ends were cut back, 1 base at V and 1 base at J, with 4 bases in the middle. Looked up from germline, CDR1 is KGHSH and CDR2 is LQKENI. The CDR3 runs to 13 residues. Sequencing was performed on peripheral blood, taken on day 0 of AZD1222 vaccination. This chain uses TRBV18 with TRBJ1-1; no clear D. This sequence originates from an adult in good health. The CDR3 sequence is CASSPQENTEAFF. In nucleotides, the CDR3 is TGTGCCAGCTCACCACAGGAGAACACTGAAGCTTTCTTT.